Sequencing of this T cell receptor beta chain was carried out in a study of sequential checkpoint blockade in melanoma. On the study more broadly: Randomization was 1:1 between first-line nivolumab→ipilimumab and ipilimumab→nivolumab. Both treatment sequences were followed by maintenance nivolumab.

Treatment: randomized to nivolumab then ipilimumab (arm A) or the reverse (arm B). PBMC sorting kept live CD3+CD8+ cells without CD19 or CD56. Germline-derived CDR1 and CDR2 are SGHTA and FQGTGA. The CDR3 contains 14 residues. V lost 6 bases and J lost 8; bases outside the gene matches: 5. The method was immunoSEQ multiplex PCR; TCRdb's version includes in-frame clones alone and lacks a portion of them. The table has under 4,000 clones, less than 75% seen once; the top ten hold 20%. The starting material was CD8+ T cells sorted from blood (inferred from file names), obtained from a patient given nivolumab and ipilimumab in sequence. This clonotype was obtained from a human patient with melanoma. Some clones in this sample may be carry-over from other donors' samples. This chain joins TRBV7-3 and TRBJ2-1; the match to TRBD2 covers 12 bases. The CDR3 sequence is CASSLAGGRHEQFF. The CDR3 DNA follows: TGTGCCAGCAGTCTAGCGGGGGGGCGGCATGAGCAGTTCTTC.